The clone carrying this T cell receptor beta chain has a handful of counts. The data derive from a study of human T cells and chemical hapten exposure. Study details: Small discrepancies in pooled library volume mainly accounted for the varying TCR yields per sample.

MiXCR, run by TCRdb on the RACE reads, gives a single entry per CDR3 protein. The sample yields a few hundred thousand distinct CDR3 sequences, just under 6.5% seen once. The sample's time point: patch test 2, 6 weeks after DPC sensitization. The sample's treatment: therapeutic diphenylcyclopropenone sensitization with weekly scalp DPC. V lost 5 bases and J lost 4; bases outside the gene matches: 5. This CDR3 has 14 residues. CDR1 and CDR2 from the germline V gene are MNHEY and SVGEGT. Source: whole blood, taken in connection with sensitization to the hapten diphenylcyclopropenone (DPC). This sequence joins TRBV6-2 or TRBV6-3 and TRBJ2-3, with 8 positions matching TRBD1. This TCR was recovered from a woman aged 18-35 years with alopecia areata. Some clones in this sample may be carry-over from other donors' samples. CDR3 region: CASSTGQGADTQYF. In DNA, the CDR3 is TGTGCCAGCAGTACCGGACAGGGTGCAGATACGCAGTATTTT.